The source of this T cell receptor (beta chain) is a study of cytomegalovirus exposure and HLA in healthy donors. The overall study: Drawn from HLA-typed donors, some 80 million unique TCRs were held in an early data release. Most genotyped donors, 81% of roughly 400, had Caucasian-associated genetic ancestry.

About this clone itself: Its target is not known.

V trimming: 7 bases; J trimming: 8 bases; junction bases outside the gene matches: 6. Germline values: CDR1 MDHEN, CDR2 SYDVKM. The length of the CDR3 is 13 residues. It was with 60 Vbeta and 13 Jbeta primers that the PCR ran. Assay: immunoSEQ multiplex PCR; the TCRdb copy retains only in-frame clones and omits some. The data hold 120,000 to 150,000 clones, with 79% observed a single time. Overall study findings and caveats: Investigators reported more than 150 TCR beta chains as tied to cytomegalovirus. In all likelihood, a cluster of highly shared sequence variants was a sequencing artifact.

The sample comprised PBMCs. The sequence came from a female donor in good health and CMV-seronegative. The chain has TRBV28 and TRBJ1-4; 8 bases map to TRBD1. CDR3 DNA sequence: TGTGCCAGCAATTCGGACAGGGCAGAAAAACTGTTTTTT. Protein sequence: CASNSDRAEKLFF.